This record looks at one TCR beta chain sequence and its context. V was trimmed by 7 bases and J by 2 bases, leaving 10 bases between them. In germline, CDR1 is LNHDA, CDR2 SQIVND (reference sequence). This CDR3 contains 13 residues. This sample was included in a study of blood T cell repertoires in COVID-19. Using immunoSEQ multiplex PCR, the repertoire was profiled, and TCRdb retains in-frame clones only, with some absent. This sample yields around 70,000 clones, of which roughly 87% are seen a single time; approximately 28% belongs to the top ten. The sequence derives from a woman over 75 with active or convalescent COVID-19. The genes are TRBV19 and TRBJ2-3; weak D call: TRBD2 (5 bases). The sequenced sample was peripheral blood. The CDR3 bases are TGTGCCAGTACCGGGGTCACCACAGATACGCAGTATTTT. Amino acid sequence: CASTGVTTDTQYF.